The entry that follows covers one TCR beta chain sequence. The entry originates in a study of T cell responses to AZD1222 COVID-19 vaccine. The protocol was immunoSEQ multiplex PCR, while the TCRdb copy is restricted to in-frame clones and leaves out a portion. The sample records about 120,000 clones, around 90% being singletons. CDR3 length: 15 amino acids. Germline values: CDR1 SGHRS, CDR2 YFSETQ. With 6 bases clipped from V and 0 bases from J, the junction kept 8 bases outside the gene matches. Sequenced material: peripheral blood, taken 28 days after the second AZD1222 dose. V gene TRBV5-1 combines with J gene TRBJ2-7, with 8 bases identical to TRBD1. This TCR was recovered from an adult who received the AZD1222 COVID-19 vaccine. Here the CDR3 reads CASTEGTGYSYEQYF. CDR3 DNA sequence: TGCGCCAGCACCGAAGGGACAGGATACTCCTACGAGCAGTACTTC.